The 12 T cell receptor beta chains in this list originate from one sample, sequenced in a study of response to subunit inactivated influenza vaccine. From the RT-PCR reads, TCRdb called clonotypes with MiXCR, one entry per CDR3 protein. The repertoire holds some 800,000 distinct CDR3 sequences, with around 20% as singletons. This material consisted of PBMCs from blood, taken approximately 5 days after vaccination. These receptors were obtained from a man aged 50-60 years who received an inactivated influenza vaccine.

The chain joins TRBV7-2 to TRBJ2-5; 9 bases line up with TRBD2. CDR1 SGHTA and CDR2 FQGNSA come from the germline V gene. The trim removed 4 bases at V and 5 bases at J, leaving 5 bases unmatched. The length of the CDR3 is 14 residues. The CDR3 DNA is TGTGCCAGCAGCTCCCTTAGCGGGGGTGAGACCCAGTACTTC. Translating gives CASSSLSGGETQYF.

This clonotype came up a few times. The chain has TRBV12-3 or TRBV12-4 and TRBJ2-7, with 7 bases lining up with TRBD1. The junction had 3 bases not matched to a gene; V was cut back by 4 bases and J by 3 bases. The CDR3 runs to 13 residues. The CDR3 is CASSYDRVYEQYF. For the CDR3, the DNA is TGTGCCAGCAGTTATGACAGGGTCTACGAGCAGTACTTC.

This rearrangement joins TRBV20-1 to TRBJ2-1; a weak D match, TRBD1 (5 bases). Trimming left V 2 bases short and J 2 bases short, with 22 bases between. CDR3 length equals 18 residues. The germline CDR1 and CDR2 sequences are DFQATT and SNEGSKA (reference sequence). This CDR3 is CSARFPLMGPDTYNEQFF. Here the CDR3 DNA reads TGCAGTGCTAGATTTCCACTCATGGGGCCCGATACCTACAATGAGCAGTTCTTC.

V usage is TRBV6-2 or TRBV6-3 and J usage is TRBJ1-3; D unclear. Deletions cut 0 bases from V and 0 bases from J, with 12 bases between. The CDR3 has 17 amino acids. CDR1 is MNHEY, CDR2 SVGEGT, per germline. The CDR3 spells CASSYSATESSGNTIYF. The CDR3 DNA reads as TGTGCCAGCAGTTACTCGGCGACGGAGAGCTCTGGAAACACCATATATTTT.

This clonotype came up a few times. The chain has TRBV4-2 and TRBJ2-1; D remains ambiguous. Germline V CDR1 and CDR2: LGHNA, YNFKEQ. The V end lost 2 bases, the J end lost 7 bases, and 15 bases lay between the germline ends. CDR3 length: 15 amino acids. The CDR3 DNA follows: TGTGCCAGCAGCCAACCGGGCCCCGCGAAGAATGAGCAGTTCTTC. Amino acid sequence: CASSQPGPAKNEQFF.

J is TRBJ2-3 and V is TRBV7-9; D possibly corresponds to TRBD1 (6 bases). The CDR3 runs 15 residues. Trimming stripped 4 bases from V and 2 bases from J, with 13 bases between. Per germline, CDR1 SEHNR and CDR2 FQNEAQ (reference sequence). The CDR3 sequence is CASSSTGSNTDTQYF. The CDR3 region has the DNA TGTGCCAGCAGCTCTACAGGGTCCAACACAGATACGCAGTATTTT.

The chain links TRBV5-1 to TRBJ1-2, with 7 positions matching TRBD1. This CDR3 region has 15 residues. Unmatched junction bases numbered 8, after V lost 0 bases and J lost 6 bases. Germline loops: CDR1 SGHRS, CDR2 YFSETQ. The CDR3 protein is CASSLDRGNLNGYTF. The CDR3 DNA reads TGCGCCAGCAGCTTGGACAGGGGCAATCTTAATGGCTACACCTTC.

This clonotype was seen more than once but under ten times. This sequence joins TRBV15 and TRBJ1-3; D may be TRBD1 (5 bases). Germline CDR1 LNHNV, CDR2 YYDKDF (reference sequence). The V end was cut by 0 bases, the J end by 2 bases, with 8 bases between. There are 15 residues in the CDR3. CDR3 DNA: TGTGCCACCAGCAGAGAGGCAGGGACTGGAAACACCATATATTTT. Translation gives CATSREAGTGNTIYF.

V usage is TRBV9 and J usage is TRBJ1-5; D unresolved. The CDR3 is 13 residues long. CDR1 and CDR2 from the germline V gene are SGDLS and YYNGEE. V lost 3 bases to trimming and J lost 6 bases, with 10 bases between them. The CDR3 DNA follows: TGTGCCAGCAGCGCACAAGGTTTTCAGCCCCAGCATTTT. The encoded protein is CASSAQGFQPQHF.

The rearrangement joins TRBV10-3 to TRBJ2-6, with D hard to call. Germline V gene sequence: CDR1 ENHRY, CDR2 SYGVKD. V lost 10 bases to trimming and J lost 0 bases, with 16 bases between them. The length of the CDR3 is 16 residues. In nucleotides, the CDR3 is TGTGCCACCAGCTCTGTGGCAGCCTCTGGGGCCAACGTCCTGACTTTC. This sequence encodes CATSSVAASGANVLTF.

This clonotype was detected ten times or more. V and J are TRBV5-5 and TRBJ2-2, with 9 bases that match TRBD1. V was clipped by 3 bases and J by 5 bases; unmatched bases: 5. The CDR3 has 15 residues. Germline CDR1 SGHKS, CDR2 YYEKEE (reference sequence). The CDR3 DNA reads TGTGCCAGCAGCTCACGACAGGGGGTGACCGGGGAGCTGTTTTTT. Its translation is CASSSRQGVTGELFF.

The CDR3 is CSATPGVSDEQYF. CDR3 coding DNA: TGCAGTGCCACACCAGGGGTAAGCGACGAGCAGTACTTC. The chain carries TRBV20-1 and TRBJ2-7; D might be TRBD1 (6 bases). Germline CDR1 reads DFQATT; CDR2 reads SNEGSKA (reference sequence). The germline V and J ends were trimmed by 6 bases and 5 bases, with 17 bases remaining between them. The CDR3 is 13 amino acids.